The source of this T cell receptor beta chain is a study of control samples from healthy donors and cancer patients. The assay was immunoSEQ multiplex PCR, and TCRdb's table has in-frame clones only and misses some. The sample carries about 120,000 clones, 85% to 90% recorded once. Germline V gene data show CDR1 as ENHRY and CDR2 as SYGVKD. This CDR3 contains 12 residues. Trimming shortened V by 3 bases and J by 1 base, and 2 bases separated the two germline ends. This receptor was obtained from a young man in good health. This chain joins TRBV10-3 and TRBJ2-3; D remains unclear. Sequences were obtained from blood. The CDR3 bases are TGTGCCATCAGTGATCGCACAGATACGCAGTATTTT. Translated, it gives CAISDRTDTQYF.